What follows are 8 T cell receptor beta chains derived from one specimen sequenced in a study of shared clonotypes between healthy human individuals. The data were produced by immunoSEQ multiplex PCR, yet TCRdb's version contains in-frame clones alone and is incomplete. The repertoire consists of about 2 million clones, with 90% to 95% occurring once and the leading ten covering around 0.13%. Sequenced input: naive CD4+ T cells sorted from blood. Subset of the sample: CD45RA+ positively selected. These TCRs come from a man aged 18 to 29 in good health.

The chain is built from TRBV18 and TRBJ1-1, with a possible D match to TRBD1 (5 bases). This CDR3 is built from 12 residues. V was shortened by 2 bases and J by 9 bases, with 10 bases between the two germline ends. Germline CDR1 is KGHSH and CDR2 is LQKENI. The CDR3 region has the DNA TGTGCCAGCTCACCAGGGGCAGAACAAGCTTTCTTT. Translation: CASSPGAEQAFF.

CDR3 DNA sequence: TGTGCCAGCAGTTTGATAGACGGGAACACTGAAGCTTTCTTT. It is translated as CASSLIDGNTEAFF. J is TRBJ1-1 and V is TRBV27; D remains ambiguous. Trimming shortened V by 3 bases and J by 1 base, and 9 bases separated the two germline ends. The CDR3 has 14 amino acids. From germline, CDR1 is MNHEY and CDR2 SMNVEV (reference sequence).

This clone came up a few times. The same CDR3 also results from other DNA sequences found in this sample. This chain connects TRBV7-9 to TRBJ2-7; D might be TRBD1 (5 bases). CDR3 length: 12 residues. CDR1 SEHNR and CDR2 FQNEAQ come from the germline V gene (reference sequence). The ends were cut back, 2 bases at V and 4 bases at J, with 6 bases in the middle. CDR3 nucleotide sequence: TGTGCCAGCAGCTTACAGGGATACGAGCAGTACTTC. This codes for CASSLQGYEQYF.

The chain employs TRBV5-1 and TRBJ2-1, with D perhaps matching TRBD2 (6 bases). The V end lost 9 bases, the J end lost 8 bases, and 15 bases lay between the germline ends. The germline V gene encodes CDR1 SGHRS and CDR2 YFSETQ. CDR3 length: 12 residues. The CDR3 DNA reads TGCGCCACTAGGACTCCGGGGGATGAGCAGTTCTTC. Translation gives CATRTPGDEQFF.

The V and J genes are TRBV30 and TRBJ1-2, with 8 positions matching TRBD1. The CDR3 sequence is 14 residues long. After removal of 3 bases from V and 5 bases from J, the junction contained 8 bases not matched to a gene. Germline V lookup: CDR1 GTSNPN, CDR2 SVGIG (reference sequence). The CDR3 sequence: CAWRPGQALYGYTF. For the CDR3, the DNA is TGTGCCTGGAGACCGGGACAGGCGCTTTATGGCTACACCTTC.

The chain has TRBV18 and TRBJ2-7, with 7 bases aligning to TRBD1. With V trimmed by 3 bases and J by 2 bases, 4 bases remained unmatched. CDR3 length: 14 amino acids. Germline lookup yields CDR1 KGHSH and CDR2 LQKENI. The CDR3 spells CASSPDRSAYEQYF. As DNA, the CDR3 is TGTGCCAGCTCACCGGACAGGAGCGCCTACGAGCAGTACTTC.

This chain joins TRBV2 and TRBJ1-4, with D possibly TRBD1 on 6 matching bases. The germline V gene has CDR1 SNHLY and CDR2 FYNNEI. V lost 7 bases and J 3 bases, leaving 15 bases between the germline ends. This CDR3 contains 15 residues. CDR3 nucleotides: TGTGCCAGCAATCGAGGGGGATCGGCTAATGAAAAACTGTTTTTT. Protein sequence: CASNRGGSANEKLFF.

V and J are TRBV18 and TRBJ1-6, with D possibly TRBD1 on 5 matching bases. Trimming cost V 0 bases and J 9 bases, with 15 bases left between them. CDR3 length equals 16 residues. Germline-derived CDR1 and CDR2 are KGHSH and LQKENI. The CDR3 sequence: CASSPPKWGGSSPLHF. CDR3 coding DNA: TGTGCCAGCTCACCACCCAAATGGGGGGGAAGTTCACCCCTCCACTTT.